The present entry profiles one T cell receptor beta chain with its context. Assay used: immunoSEQ multiplex PCR; TCRdb lists only in-frame clones, some missing. The table records just over 350,000 clones, 70% to 90% of them present only once. These data come from a study of Ad26.COV2.S vaccination and SARS-CoV-2 variants. Treatment meaning: about 20 received Ad26.COV2.S at low or high dose, single or two shots; about 5 received placebo; per-sample allocation not given. Day 63 after the first injection of vaccine or placebo was the sampling time. This TCR was recovered from a person aged 18-65 years who received the Ad26.COV2.S COVID-19 vaccine or a placebo. Sequences were derived from peripheral blood, sampled in a trial of Ad26.COV2.S vaccine versus placebo.

DNA of the CDR3: TGTGCCAGCAGTGACATCGGGGGGCGCTTGGGCGAGCAGTACTTC. It codes for CASSDIGGRLGEQYF. The chain couples TRBV6-4 to TRBJ2-7; D is perhaps TRBD2 (7 bases). From germline, CDR1 is MRHNA and CDR2 SNTAGT. V lost 2 bases and J 6 bases, leaving 17 bases between the germline ends. The CDR3 is 15 amino acids.